A selection of T cell receptor beta chains follows, all from one sample in a study of beta chain features in type 1 diabetes. This table comes from immunoSEQ multiplex PCR, and its TCRdb copy is limited to in-frame clones, with some not included. The sample carries roughly 150,000 clones, under 9.5% recorded once. Material: central memory CD4+ T cells from blood. The receptors were gathered from a young man with type 1 diabetes. Each CDR3 is given with its conserved first and last residue.

v_call	j_call	cdr3_aa
TRBV6-6	TRBJ2-1	CASSRLAGGSYNEQFF
TRBV5-6	TRBJ1-1	CASSSIGQGADTEAFF
TRBV5-1	TRBJ2-3	CASSLLTSGGNTDTQYF
TRBV15	TRBJ2-7	CATANRGRGEQYF
TRBV29-1	TRBJ2-1	CSVSSGSSYNEQFF
TRBV20-1	TRBJ2-7	CSAGRLDEQYF
TRBV14	TRBJ2-7	CASNSGSSYEQYF
TRBV19	TRBJ2-2	CASSPLAGSSTGELFF
TRBV5-4	TRBJ2-5	CASSNGGGETQYF
TRBV15	TRBJ1-6	CATSRDRRDSPLHF
TRBV6-6	TRBJ2-7	CASGTLAGGSYEQYF
TRBV25-1	TRBJ1-6	CASSRGSGNSPLHF
TRBV7-2	TRBJ1-2	CASTSRPRGRDYGYTF
TRBV7-2	TRBJ1-1	CASSLVGGNTEAFF
TRBV7-2	TRBJ1-2	CASSLAGTGQGYTF
TRBV5-1	TRBJ2-3	CASSLQVGNKADTQYF
TRBV10-3	TRBJ1-5	CAISESRGQRTDNQPQHF
TRBV9	TRBJ2-1	CASSLAGGRYNEQFF
TRBV15	TRBJ2-5	CATSRGGPQETQYF
TRBV5-1	TRBJ1-4	CASSLVGAGEKLFF
TRBV4-3	TRBJ1-6	CASSLVWLGGTGSPLHF
TRBV29-1	TRBJ1-1	CSVAPQGANTEAFF
TRBV10-3	TRBJ2-3	CATRTSGGTDTQYF
TRBV20-1	TRBJ2-3	CSAGRGDTQYF
TRBV28	TRBJ2-7	CASSLLGTGTYEQYF
TRBV28	TRBJ1-1	CASIPTWEGSTEAFF
TRBV20-1	TRBJ1-1	CSARGGDEAFF
TRBV28	TRBJ2-1	CASSPGGGRGDNEQFF
TRBV5-1	TRBJ2-5	CASSLASGREETQYF
TRBV30	TRBJ1-5	CAWAAGDLQPQHF
TRBV2	TRBJ1-2	CASSDRDRGYTF
TRBV5-1	TRBJ2-2	CASRTGFTGELFF
TRBV6-1	TRBJ1-2	CASGFLAERGYTF